This is a list of T cell receptor beta chains from one sample in a study of beta chain features in type 1 diabetes. The assay was immunoSEQ multiplex PCR, and TCRdb's table has in-frame clones only and misses some. The sample includes roughly 500,000 clones, over 25% of them seen just once. Input material: naive CD4+ T cells from blood. The receptors originated from a man younger than 35 in good health. Each CDR3 is given without its conserved first and last residue.

CDR3aa: ASSSREAHTDTQY
j_gene: TRBJ2-3
v_gene: TRBV18

CDR3aa: ASSDGGSPSIGQY
j_gene: TRBJ2-3
v_gene: TRBV5-1

CDR3aa: ASTSDRGSYEQY
j_gene: TRBJ2-7
v_gene: TRBV6-6

CDR3aa: ASSDGTGTLNGYT
j_gene: TRBJ1-2
v_gene: TRBV5-4

CDR3aa: AGSGQGSTEAF
j_gene: TRBJ1-1
v_gene: TRBV6-6

CDR3aa: ASSLYTSGPSREQY
j_gene: TRBJ2-7
v_gene: TRBV28

CDR3aa: ASSHLGRSGELF
j_gene: TRBJ2-2
v_gene: TRBV23-1

CDR3aa: ASKGWSRTDTQY
j_gene: TRBJ2-3
v_gene: TRBV6-5

CDR3aa: ASSPGAGQY
j_gene: TRBJ2-3
v_gene: TRBV28

CDR3aa: ASSLDTVNYGYT
j_gene: TRBJ1-2
v_gene: TRBV28

CDR3aa: ASSSLRWGPKEDEKLF
j_gene: TRBJ1-4
v_gene: TRBV7-9

CDR3aa: ASSVGPSSYEQY
j_gene: TRBJ2-7
v_gene: TRBV9

CDR3aa: SVDRGGEKLF
j_gene: TRBJ1-4
v_gene: TRBV29-1

CDR3aa: SVDKGTDEAF
j_gene: TRBJ1-1
v_gene: TRBV29-1

CDR3aa: ASSVRPAGQGSSYEQY
j_gene: TRBJ2-7
v_gene: TRBV9

CDR3aa: ASSPTTSGYNEQF
j_gene: TRBJ2-1
v_gene: TRBV7-2

CDR3aa: AISTGQGQETQY
j_gene: TRBJ2-5
v_gene: TRBV10-3

CDR3aa: ASSQGSNNEQF
j_gene: TRBJ2-1
v_gene: TRBV4-1

CDR3aa: SVDRGQGGNPGANVLT
j_gene: TRBJ2-6
v_gene: TRBV29-1

CDR3aa: ASSLGPDEQF
j_gene: TRBJ2-1
v_gene: TRBV5-1

CDR3aa: ASSVVRESNEQF
j_gene: TRBJ2-1
v_gene: TRBV9

CDR3aa: ASSVGGTVPYEQY
j_gene: TRBJ2-7
v_gene: TRBV9

CDR3aa: ASSLGATGNEQF
j_gene: TRBJ2-1
v_gene: TRBV5-1

CDR3aa: ASRASGSPDTQY
j_gene: TRBJ2-3
v_gene: TRBV19

CDR3aa: ASSLGEYEQF
j_gene: TRBJ2-1
v_gene: TRBV7-9

CDR3aa: ASSQDLSPYNEQF
j_gene: TRBJ2-1
v_gene: TRBV4-3

CDR3aa: SVEELAGREQY
j_gene: TRBJ2-7
v_gene: TRBV29-1

CDR3aa: ASSLGLGGNEQF
j_gene: TRBJ2-1
v_gene: TRBV5-4

CDR3aa: ASSPLESSRDPEQY
j_gene: TRBJ2-7
v_gene: TRBV18

CDR3aa: ASSLDGGRVAKNIQY
j_gene: TRBJ2-4
v_gene: TRBV11-1

CDR3aa: ASSYRQGERYEQY
j_gene: TRBJ2-7
v_gene: TRBV6-6

CDR3aa: ASSSGTGPFPSTDTQY
j_gene: TRBJ2-3
v_gene: TRBV11-2

CDR3aa: AWGAGTPYNEQF
j_gene: TRBJ2-1
v_gene: TRBV30

CDR3aa: ASSLFGQAVFVSGELF
j_gene: TRBJ2-2
v_gene: TRBV5-1

CDR3aa: ASSEGGGTYEQY
j_gene: TRBJ2-7
v_gene: TRBV9

CDR3aa: ASSQVAVSTDTQY
j_gene: TRBJ2-3
v_gene: TRBV4-1

CDR3aa: ASSQVGVEGGYT
j_gene: TRBJ1-2
v_gene: TRBV4-2

CDR3aa: ASSLLRDPRYEQF
j_gene: TRBJ2-1
v_gene: TRBV27

CDR3aa: ASSQGPNQETQY
j_gene: TRBJ2-5
v_gene: TRBV4-3

CDR3aa: ASSASNEQF
j_gene: TRBJ2-1
v_gene: TRBV7-9

CDR3aa: ASSRILGVEQY
j_gene: TRBJ2-7
v_gene: TRBV6-5

CDR3aa: ASSPAARGDIQY
j_gene: TRBJ2-4
v_gene: TRBV7-3

CDR3aa: ASSQGWTLVMEPQH
j_gene: TRBJ1-5
v_gene: TRBV4-1

CDR3aa: ASSFGELNTGELF
j_gene: TRBJ2-2
v_gene: TRBV5-1

CDR3aa: ASSKKGWGQLAPQH
j_gene: TRBJ1-5
v_gene: TRBV21-1

CDR3aa: ASSASSDEQY
j_gene: TRBJ2-7
v_gene: TRBV9

CDR3aa: AWSVLGTGPNTEAF
j_gene: TRBJ1-1
v_gene: TRBV30

CDR3aa: ASSLFTRPTEAF
j_gene: TRBJ1-1
v_gene: TRBV7-6